In its sample, the clone carrying this T cell receptor (beta chain) was seen once. V lost 5 bases and J lost 2; bases outside the gene matches: 3. CDR1 and CDR2 (germline): MGHDK, SYGVNS. CDR3 length: 15 residues. The data are from a study of blood T cell repertoires in COVID-19. Study overall: Both acute and convalescent COVID-19 samples were obtained from the United States, Italy and Spain. PBMCs, B-cell-depleted T cells, or T cells provided the cDNA or gDNA that made up the material.

Sequenced by immunoSEQ multiplex PCR; TCRdb stores in-frame clones only, minus some. The table includes around 93,000 clones, around 76% detected once. Sequenced: peripheral blood. The receptor's source is an older man with acute or convalescent COVID-19. The chain employs TRBV25-1 and TRBJ1-3, with 10 bases that match TRBD1. CDR3 region: CASSYGQGAGNTIYF. The CDR3, as DNA: TGTGCCAGCAGTTACGGACAGGGGGCTGGAAACACCATATATTTT.